This TCR beta chain comes out of a study of blood T cells in healthy people across ages. For the study at large: T cells yielded about one barcoded beta molecule per two cells through template switching. Notes on the study in general: As naive T cell percentage varied, TCR beta diversity correlated strongly with it. Older individuals had lower TCR beta diversity per million T cells (the decline was roughly linear).

The CDR3 consists of 20 residues. After removal of 3 bases from V and 1 base from J, the junction contained 13 bases not matched to a gene. Germline V gene sequence: CDR1 KGHDR, CDR2 SFDVKD. About this clonotype itself: What it recognizes is unknown.

Primers used in a second PCR of roughly 6 to 12 cycles were a sample-barcoded 5' primer and a J-beta primer mix. TCRdb passed the 5' RACE reads through MiXCR, listing each CDR3 protein once. The table shows about 730,000 distinct CDR3 sequences, with roughly 43% occurring only once. The origin of this receptor is a woman aged 55-69 years in good health. Sequencing was performed on blood. The chain is built from TRBV24-1 and TRBJ2-6; 8 bases map to TRBD1. The CDR3 sequence is CATSDHQPGQVWSGANVLTF. CDR3 bases: TGTGCCACCAGTGATCACCAGCCGGGACAGGTCTGGTCTGGGGCCAACGTCCTGACTTTC.